The clone carrying this T cell receptor (beta chain) was found many times. The sample belongs to a study of neurological immune-mediated disorders. The V segment lost 3 bases and the J segment 1 base; nucleotides outside the gene matches: 5. Germline assignment: CDR1 SGHAT and CDR2 FQNNGV. The CDR3 has 16 amino acids. It was by 5'RACE with 10-nucleotide random UMIs that the cDNA was made. TCRdb independently ran MiXCR on the 5' RACE reads; one entry per CDR3 protein. The sample shows some 30,000 distinct CDR3 sequences, under 6.5% of them seen only once. Sequencing was carried out using CD4+ T cells from blood. This rearrangement joins TRBV11-2 to TRBJ2-3, with 9 bases fitting TRBD2. The TCR originated in a woman aged 45-60 years in good health. CDR3 nucleotides: TGTGCCAGCAGCTTTCAGGGCGGGAGGGGCACAGATACGCAGTATTTT. It yields the protein CASSFQGGRGTDTQYF.